The rows below give T cell receptor beta chains drawn from one sample of a study of identical twins. One entry per CDR3 protein, called by TCRdb with MiXCR from the 5' RACE reads. The repertoire includes roughly 240,000 distinct CDR3 sequences, 7.5% of them detected once, and roughly 5% sits in the top ten. These sequences were also reported in another study, on yellow fever vaccine responses in identical twins.

The sequenced sample was CD8+ T cells sorted from blood. The receptors shown here come from a woman between 18 and 29 years old in good health. Both conserved end residues are part of each CDR3. The order of the fields is CDR3 protein, V gene, J gene, clone size. The listing skips clone size in some rows; elsewhere it reads once, few, many or a size class.

CDR3aa: CSARMGTSGGLETQYF; v_gene: TRBV20-1; j_gene: TRBJ2-5; abundance: .
CDR3aa: CSARDPEGAVNQPQHF; v_gene: TRBV20-1; j_gene: TRBJ1-5; abundance: .
CDR3aa: CASTLRVQGDSPLHF; v_gene: TRBV7-6; j_gene: TRBJ1-6; abundance: .
CDR3aa: CASYSWGTEAFF; v_gene: TRBV27; j_gene: TRBJ1-1; abundance: few
CDR3aa: CASSGSGGRHTQYF; v_gene: TRBV2; j_gene: TRBJ2-3; abundance: many
CDR3aa: CASSLAPKGDTEAFF; v_gene: TRBV12-3/TRBV12-4; j_gene: TRBJ1-1; abundance: few
CDR3aa: CASTEATGANTGELFF; v_gene: TRBV25-1; j_gene: TRBJ2-2; abundance: many
CDR3aa: CASSPGLVLDEQFF; v_gene: TRBV5-1; j_gene: TRBJ2-1; abundance: many
CDR3aa: CASSTPLYEQFF; v_gene: TRBV12-3/TRBV12-4; j_gene: TRBJ2-1; abundance: many
CDR3aa: CASSPWGAGVSYEQYF; v_gene: TRBV5-1; j_gene: TRBJ2-7; abundance: many
CDR3aa: CASSLVGGGQGPYNEQFF; v_gene: TRBV7-8; j_gene: TRBJ2-1; abundance: many
CDR3aa: CASSQVTGGHYEQYF; v_gene: TRBV3-1; j_gene: TRBJ2-7; abundance: many
CDR3aa: CASSPGPGGTDTQYF; v_gene: TRBV4-1; j_gene: TRBJ2-3; abundance: .
CDR3aa: CASSLRGQPTYNEQFF; v_gene: TRBV27; j_gene: TRBJ2-1; abundance: many
CDR3aa: CATSRYGTGDNEQFF; v_gene: TRBV15; j_gene: TRBJ2-1; abundance: .
CDR3aa: CASSPGGLADAKNIQYF; v_gene: TRBV12-3/TRBV12-4; j_gene: TRBJ2-4; abundance: few
CDR3aa: CASNARGGGQETQYF; v_gene: TRBV11-2; j_gene: TRBJ2-5; abundance: many
CDR3aa: CASSTGTGAYEQYF; v_gene: TRBV6-1; j_gene: TRBJ2-7; abundance: many
CDR3aa: CATSRVGGSYEQYF; v_gene: TRBV15; j_gene: TRBJ2-7; abundance: .
CDR3aa: CASSYSTGAYNEQFF; v_gene: TRBV6-5; j_gene: TRBJ2-1; abundance: few
CDR3aa: CASRRTGGRNQPQHF; v_gene: TRBV10-2; j_gene: TRBJ1-5; abundance: many
CDR3aa: CASSLMAADTQYF; v_gene: TRBV12-3/TRBV12-4; j_gene: TRBJ2-3; abundance: few
CDR3aa: CASSDFDRDNEQFF; v_gene: TRBV2; j_gene: TRBJ2-1; abundance: .
CDR3aa: CASSPWTSGSLRGTQYF; v_gene: TRBV11-3; j_gene: TRBJ2-3; abundance: few
CDR3aa: CASSQDWRVLFTGELFF; v_gene: TRBV3-1; j_gene: TRBJ2-2; abundance: .
CDR3aa: CASSLRGRADLVQFF; v_gene: TRBV27; j_gene: TRBJ2-1; abundance: .
CDR3aa: CASKIWGSNEQFF; v_gene: TRBV5-6; j_gene: TRBJ2-1; abundance: .
CDR3aa: CAVTGLVNINEQFF; v_gene: TRBV28; j_gene: TRBJ2-1; abundance: .
CDR3aa: CASSETTRSRGYEQYF; v_gene: TRBV25-1; j_gene: TRBJ2-7; abundance: .
CDR3aa: CASSPGSFYNEQFF; v_gene: TRBV5-6; j_gene: TRBJ2-1; abundance: many